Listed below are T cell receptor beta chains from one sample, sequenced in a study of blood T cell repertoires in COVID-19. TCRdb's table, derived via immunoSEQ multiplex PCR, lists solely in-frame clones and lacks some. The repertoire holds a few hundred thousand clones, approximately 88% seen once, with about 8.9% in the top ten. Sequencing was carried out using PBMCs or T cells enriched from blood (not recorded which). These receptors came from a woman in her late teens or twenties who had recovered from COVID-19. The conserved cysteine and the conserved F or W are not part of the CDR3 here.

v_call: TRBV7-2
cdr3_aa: ASSLGQGFVLT

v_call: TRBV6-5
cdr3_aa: ASSLQGLNTEAF

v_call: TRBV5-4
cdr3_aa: ASSPGLAYEQY

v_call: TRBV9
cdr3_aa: ASSVALAEQETQY

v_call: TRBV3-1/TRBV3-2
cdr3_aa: ASSQEGAYHTEAF

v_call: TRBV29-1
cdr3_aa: SVEDPRGREYEQY

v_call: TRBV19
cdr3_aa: ASSINRGPYNEQF

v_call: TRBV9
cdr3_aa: ASSVARFDTDTQY

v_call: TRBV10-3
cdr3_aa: AISPGGPDTQY

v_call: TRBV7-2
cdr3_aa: ASSEQGARTEAF

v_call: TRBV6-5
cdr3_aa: ASSLWTSGTYEQY

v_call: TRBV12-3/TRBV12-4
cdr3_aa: ASSLGQGYGYT

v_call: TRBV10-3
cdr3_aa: AISESGGANTEAF

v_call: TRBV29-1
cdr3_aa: SVATRTSGQVNTGELF

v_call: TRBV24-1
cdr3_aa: ATRLGDTQY

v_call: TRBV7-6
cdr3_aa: ASSLSAGLAGNNEQF

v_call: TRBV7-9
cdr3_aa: ASSLGLSAGGQETQY

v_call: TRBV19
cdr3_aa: ASSKRTGGPIGYT

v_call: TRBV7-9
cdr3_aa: ASSAAGGRRQPQH

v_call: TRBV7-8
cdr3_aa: ASSIQNTGELF

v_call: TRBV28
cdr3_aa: ASPGRDRAIQPQH

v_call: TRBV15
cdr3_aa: ATSTSPTGIEKLF

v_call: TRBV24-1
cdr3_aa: ATRGQGLTDTQY

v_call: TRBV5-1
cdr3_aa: ASSLGPGNTEAF

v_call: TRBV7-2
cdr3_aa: ASSLELAGDQGTQY

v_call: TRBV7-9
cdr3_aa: ASSLSIGDEKLF

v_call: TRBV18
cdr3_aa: ASSPRRTGDSYEQY

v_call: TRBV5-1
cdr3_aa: ASKAWSTENTEAF

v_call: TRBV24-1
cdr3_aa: ATSDLKTSAETQY